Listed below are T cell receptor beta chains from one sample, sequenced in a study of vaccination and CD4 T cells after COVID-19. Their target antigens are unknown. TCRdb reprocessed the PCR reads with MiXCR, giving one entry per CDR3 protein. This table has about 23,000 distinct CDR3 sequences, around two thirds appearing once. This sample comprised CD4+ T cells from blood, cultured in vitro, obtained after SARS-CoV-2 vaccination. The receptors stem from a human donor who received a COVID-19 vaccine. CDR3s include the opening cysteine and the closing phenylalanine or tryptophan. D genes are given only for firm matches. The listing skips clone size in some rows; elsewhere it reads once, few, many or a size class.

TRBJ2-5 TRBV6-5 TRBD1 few TGTGCCAGCAGTTTCGGACAGGGGGCAGGGGAGACCCAGTACTTC CASSFGQGAGETQYF
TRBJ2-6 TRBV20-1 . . TGCAGTGCTAGAGATGGGGTCAAGAGCTCTGGGGCCAACGTCCTGACTTTC CSARDGVKSSGANVLTF
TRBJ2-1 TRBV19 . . TGTGCCAGTAGTATAGGGGGGGGCCGTATCAATGAGCAGTTCTTC CASSIGGGRINEQFF
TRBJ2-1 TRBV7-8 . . TGTGCCAGCAGCTTAGGCGCTGGACAGAACAATGAGCAGTTCTTC CASSLGAGQNNEQFF
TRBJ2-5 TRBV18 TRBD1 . TGTGCCAGCTCACAGCCCGGGACAGGGTTACAAGAGACCCAGTACTTC CASSQPGTGLQETQYF
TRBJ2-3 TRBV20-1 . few TGCAGCACCGAGACTAGGACAGATACGCAGTATTTT CSTETRTDTQYF
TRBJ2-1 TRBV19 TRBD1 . TGTGCCAGTAGTTCACCCGGGACAGGGAGGGGTAATGAGCAGTTCTTC CASSSPGTGRGNEQFF
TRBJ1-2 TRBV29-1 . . TGCAGCGGAACTACAGCGTACTATGGCTACACCTTC CSGTTAYYGYTF
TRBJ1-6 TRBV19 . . TGTGCCAGTACTATTAAGGGATCTAATTCACCCCTCCACTTT CASTIKGSNSPLHF
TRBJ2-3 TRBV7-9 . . TGTGCCAGCAGCTCTGTAATCGGAGATACGCAGTATTTT CASSSVIGDTQYF
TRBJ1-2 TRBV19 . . TGTGCCAGTAGTATAGAGCAGGGCCGGGGCTACACCTTC CASSIEQGRGYTF